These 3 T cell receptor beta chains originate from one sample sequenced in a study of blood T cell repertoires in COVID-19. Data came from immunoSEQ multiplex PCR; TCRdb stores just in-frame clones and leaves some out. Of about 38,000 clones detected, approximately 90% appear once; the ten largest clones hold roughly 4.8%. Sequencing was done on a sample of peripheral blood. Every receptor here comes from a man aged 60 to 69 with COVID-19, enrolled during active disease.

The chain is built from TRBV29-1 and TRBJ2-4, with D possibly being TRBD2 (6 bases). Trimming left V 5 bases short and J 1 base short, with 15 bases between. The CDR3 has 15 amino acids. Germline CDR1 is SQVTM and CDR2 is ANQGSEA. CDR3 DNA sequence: TGCAGCGTTCAAATGGGCGGAGGGGCCAAAAACATTCAGTACTTC. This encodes CSVQMGGGAKNIQYF. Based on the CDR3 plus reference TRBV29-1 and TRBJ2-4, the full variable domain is SAVISQKPSRDICQRGTSLTIQCQVDSQVTMMFWYRQQPGQSLTLIATANQGSEATYESGFVIDKFPISRPNLTFSTLTVSNMSPEDSSIYLCSVQMGGGAKNIQYFGAGTRLSVL.

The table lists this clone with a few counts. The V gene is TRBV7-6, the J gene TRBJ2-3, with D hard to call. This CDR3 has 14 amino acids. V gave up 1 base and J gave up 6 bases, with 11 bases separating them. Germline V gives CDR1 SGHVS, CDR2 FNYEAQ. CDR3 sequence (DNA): TGTGCCAGCAGCTTAGATACAGTTGGGGATACGCAGTATTTT. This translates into CASSLDTVGDTQYF. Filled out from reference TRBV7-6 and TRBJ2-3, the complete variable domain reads GAGVSQSPRYKVTKRGQDVALRCDPISGHVSLYWYRQALGQGPEFLTYFNYEAQQDKSGLPNDRFSAERPEGSISTLTIQRTEQRDSAMYRCASSLDTVGDTQYFGPGTRLTVL.

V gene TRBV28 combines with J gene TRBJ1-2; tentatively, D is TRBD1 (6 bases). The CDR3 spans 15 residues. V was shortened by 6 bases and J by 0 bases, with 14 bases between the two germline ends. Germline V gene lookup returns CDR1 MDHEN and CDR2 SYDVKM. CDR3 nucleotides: TGTGCCAGCAGAGAATCAACAGGGCCTAACTATGGCTACACCTTC. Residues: CASRESTGPNYGYTF.